These 28 T cell receptor beta chains share one sample of origin, sequenced in a study of control samples from healthy donors and cancer patients. Method: immunoSEQ multiplex PCR; TCRdb's copy keeps in-frame clones and lacks some. The data hold tens of thousands of clones, with approximately 84% observed a single time. The sample consisted of PBMCs. The receptors here all came from a woman in her forties or fifties with lung cancer.

The rearrangement uses TRBV6-5 and TRBJ1-2; D ambiguous. Per germline, CDR1 MNHEY and CDR2 SVGAGI. CDR3 length: 12 amino acids. Trimming removed 6 bases at V and 8 bases at J, with 13 bases between. CDR3 nucleotide sequence: TGTGCCAGCAGCCCCCTTGGGTTGGGCTACACCTTC. Amino acids: CASSPLGLGYTF.

The rearrangement joins TRBV11-3 to TRBJ1-1; D may be TRBD1 (6 bases). CDR3 length: 14 residues. Germline CDR1 is SGHNT and CDR2 is YENEEA. Trimming stripped 5 bases from V and 2 bases from J, with 12 bases between. The CDR3 sequence is CASSPRQDNTEAFF. DNA for the CDR3: TGTGCCAGCAGCCCCAGACAGGACAACACTGAAGCTTTCTTT.

This clone was detected only once. The J gene is TRBJ2-5, the V gene TRBV7-9; weak D call: TRBD2 (6 bases). There are 14 residues in the CDR3. CDR1 and CDR2 from the germline V gene are SEHNR and FQNEAQ (reference sequence). The germline V and J ends were trimmed by 0 bases and 5 bases, with 10 bases remaining between them. Here the CDR3 reads CASSLASGRETQYF. Here the CDR3 DNA reads TGTGCCAGCAGCTTAGCGTCTGGGAGGGAGACCCAGTACTTC.

V usage is TRBV7-2 and J usage is TRBJ1-5, with a tentative D call TRBD1 (6 bases). Deletions cut 3 bases from V and 2 bases from J, with 11 bases between. The CDR3 is 15 residues long. Germline CDR1 SGHTA, CDR2 FQGNSA. In DNA form, the CDR3 reads TGTGCCAGCAGCTTCAATTCAGGGGGCAATCAGCCCCAGCATTTT. It encodes CASSFNSGGNQPQHF. Filled out from reference TRBV7-2 and TRBJ1-5, the complete variable domain reads GAGVSQSPSNKVTEKGKDVELRCDPISGHTALYWYRQSLGQGLEFLIYFQGNSAPDKSGLPSDRFSAERTGGSVSTLTIQRTQQEDSAVYLCASSFNSGGNQPQHFGDGTRLSIL.

The chain is built from TRBV28 and TRBJ2-2; D not resolved. V lost 1 base to trimming and J lost 4 bases, with 7 bases between them. The germline gives CDR1 MDHEN, CDR2 SYDVKM. The CDR3 is 14 residues long. The CDR3 is CASSLLQVTGELFF. The CDR3 nucleotides read TGTGCCAGCAGTTTATTGCAGGTCACCGGGGAGCTGTTTTTT.

This clone has a handful of counts. J is TRBJ1-6 and V is TRBV5-1; D gene ambiguous. The CDR3 loop spans 16 amino acids. The V gene lost 4 bases and the J gene lost 7 bases, with 18 bases spanning the gap. Germline V lookup: CDR1 SGHRS, CDR2 YFSETQ. CDR3 coding DNA: TGCGCCAGCAGCCGTAACACCCTAACGGGAAATTCACCCCTCCACTTT. Residues: CASSRNTLTGNSPLHF.

The rearrangement joins TRBV18 to TRBJ1-2; maybe TRBD1 (5 bases). The CDR3 is 13 amino acids. Germline lookup yields CDR1 KGHSH and CDR2 LQKENI. The V end lost 2 bases, the J end lost 4 bases, and 8 bases lay between the germline ends. The DNA for the CDR3 is TGTGCCAGCTCACCAGGTCAGGGCTATGGCTACACCTTC. Translating it yields CASSPGQGYGYTF.

This clone occurred once. This chain joins TRBV10-2 and TRBJ2-5; D possibly uses TRBD1 or TRBD2 (5 bases each). Between the trimmed V and J ends, which lost 3 bases and 2 bases, there was a span of 10 bases. Germline V gene lookup returns CDR1 WSHSY and CDR2 SAAADI. The CDR3 loop spans 14 amino acids. In DNA, the CDR3 is TGCGCCAGCAGTGAACGAGGGGCGCAAGAGACCCAGTACTTC. Protein sequence: CASSERGAQETQYF.

The rearrangement joins TRBV6-6 to TRBJ2-7; the match to TRBD1 covers 10 bases. There are 14 residues in the CDR3. Germline V gene lookup returns CDR1 MNHNY and CDR2 SVGAGI (reference sequence). V lost 5 bases and J lost 3; bases outside the gene matches: 4. CDR3 DNA: TGTGCCAGCAGTGGGACAGGGGCTGGCTACGAGCAGTACTTC. Amino acids: CASSGTGAGYEQYF.

The chain joins TRBV11-3 to TRBJ1-1, with TRBD1 identical over 7 bases. Germline trimming cut 3 bases from V and 0 bases from J; bases unmatched to any gene: 4. CDR3 length equals 15 residues. Germline CDR1 and CDR2: SGHNT and YENEEA. In DNA form, the CDR3 reads TGTGCCAGCAGCTTTGCCGGGACAGTGAACACTGAAGCTTTCTTT. Protein product: CASSFAGTVNTEAFF.

This chain uses TRBV24-1 with TRBJ1-5, with a tentative D call TRBD1 (6 bases). The germline gives CDR1 KGHDR, CDR2 SFDVKD. There are 13 residues in the CDR3. Trimming took 6 bases from V and 7 from J, leaving 12 bases between them. This chain's CDR3 is CATSLGGQQPQHF. DNA for the CDR3: TGTGCCACCAGTCTAGGGGGGCAACAGCCCCAGCATTTT.

The chain couples TRBV29-1 to TRBJ1-5, with D possibly being TRBD1 (5 bases). This CDR3 spans 15 amino acids. Germline V gene sequence: CDR1 SQVTM, CDR2 ANQGSEA. V dropped 1 base and J dropped 4 bases, with 14 bases sitting between them. In DNA, the CDR3 is TGCAGCGTTGAAGTCTTGACAGCACCGAATCAGCCCCAGCATTTT. This codes for CSVEVLTAPNQPQHF. The full variable domain, completed using reference TRBV29-1 and TRBJ1-5, is SAVISQKPSRDICQRGTSLTIQCQVDSQVTMMFWYRQQPGQSLTLIATANQGSEATYESGFVIDKFPISRPNLTFSTLTVSNMSPEDSSIYLCSVEVLTAPNQPQHFGDGTRLSIL.

The rearrangement joins TRBV19 to TRBJ2-1; TRBD2 matches at 7 bases. CDR3 length: 15 amino acids. The trim removed 1 base at V and 4 bases at J, leaving 4 bases unmatched. The germline CDR1 and CDR2 sequences are LNHDA and SQIVND (reference sequence). Written as DNA, the CDR3 is TGTGCCAGTAGTATAGGGAGGGGAGGGTACAATGAGCAGTTCTTC. Protein product: CASSIGRGGYNEQFF.

The chain is built from TRBV20-1 and TRBJ1-2, with no clear D. The germline V and J ends were trimmed by 7 bases and 6 bases, with 12 bases remaining between them. The CDR3 length is 11 residues. Per germline, CDR1 DFQATT and CDR2 SNEGSKA (reference sequence). CDR3 coding DNA: TGCAGTGTAGGGCAAAGGGATGGCTACACCTTC. Its translation: CSVGQRDGYTF.

This clone occurred once. The chain couples TRBV7-8 to TRBJ1-1, with unresolved D. The V gene's germline CDR1 is SGHVS and CDR2 FQNEAQ. With 2 bases removed from V and 0 bases from J, the gap between germline ends came to 10 bases. The CDR3 spans 15 residues. In DNA form, the CDR3 reads TGTGCCAGCAGCTTAAGTGGAGCCATGAACACTGAAGCTTTCTTT. Its translation is CASSLSGAMNTEAFF.

This clone was found once. The chain is built from TRBV20-1 and TRBJ1-2, with a weak D call TRBD1 (5 bases). This CDR3 spans 11 amino acids. The germline CDR1 and CDR2 sequences are DFQATT and SNEGSKA (reference sequence). Trimming removed 5 bases from V and 5 bases from J, with 9 bases in between. CDR3 region: CSAFREYGYTF. In DNA, the CDR3 is TGCAGTGCTTTCAGGGAATATGGCTACACCTTC.

The rearrangement joins TRBV4-3 to TRBJ1-1; TRBD1 is a possible D gene (5 bases). CDR1 is LGHNA, CDR2 YSLEER, per germline. This CDR3 has 15 amino acids. The V and J ends lost 0 bases and 2 bases respectively, with 10 bases between them. The CDR3 region has the DNA TGCGCCAGCAGCCAAGATACTGGGGGAAACACTGAAGCTTTCTTT. Translation gives CASSQDTGGNTEAFF.

The gene calls are TRBV10-3 and TRBJ2-1; 11 bases are shared with TRBD2. Losses at the gene ends were 4 bases for V and 10 bases for J; bases not matched to a gene: 0. Germline V lookup: CDR1 ENHRY, CDR2 SYGVKD. This CDR3 comprises 12 residues. The CDR3 DNA sequence: TGTGCCATCAGTGGGACTAGCGGGGAGCAGTTCTTC. It is translated as CAISGTSGEQFF.

J is TRBJ1-2 and V is TRBV3-1 (or the pseudogene TRBV3-2), with a weak D call TRBD1 (5 bases). The V gene lost 0 bases and the J gene lost 0 bases, with 8 bases spanning the gap. CDR3 length equals 15 residues. Germline loops: CDR1 LGHDT, CDR2 YNNKEL (reference sequence). Written as DNA, the CDR3 is TGTGCCAGCAGCCAAGACAGGGTAACTAACTATGGCTACACCTTC. This encodes CASSQDRVTNYGYTF.

The V call is TRBV6-6, the J call TRBJ2-1, with TRBD2 as a possible D gene (5 bases). Trimming took off 0 bases at V and 9 bases at J, with 18 bases between the two ends. CDR1 is MNHNY, CDR2 SVGAGI, per germline (reference sequence). CDR3 length equals 16 residues. CDR3: CASSYSEAVNRVEQFF. The DNA of the CDR3 is TGTGCCAGCAGTTACTCGGAAGCGGTCAACCGGGTTGAGCAGTTCTTC.

The chain has TRBV2 and TRBJ1-6, with D perhaps TRBD1 (5 bases). The V and J ends lost 5 bases and 10 bases respectively, with 15 bases between them. CDR3 length: 14 residues. Germline CDR1 reads SNHLY; CDR2 reads FYNNEI. The CDR3 DNA is TGTGCCAGCAGTAGACAGACCAGCGACTCACCCCTCCACTTT. Protein product: CASSRQTSDSPLHF.

The CDR3 nucleotides read TGTGCCAGCAGTCGAGAAAGGGACAGGTATAATTCACCCCTCCACTTT. Translated, it gives CASSRERDRYNSPLHF. The V and J genes are TRBV6-6 and TRBJ1-6, with 8 bases identical to TRBD1. CDR1 and CDR2 (germline): MNHNY, SVGAGI (reference sequence). V lost 5 bases to trimming and J lost 4 bases; unmatched junction nucleotides: 7. This CDR3 has 16 amino acids.

The J gene is TRBJ2-3, the V gene TRBV5-1; 9 bases match TRBD2. Germline V gene sequence: CDR1 SGHRS, CDR2 YFSETQ. The CDR3 has 18 amino acids. V was clipped by 4 bases and J by 3 bases; unmatched bases: 15. Written as DNA, the CDR3 is TGCGCCAGCAGCGCCCTACCGTCTGGCGGGGGGGCAACAGATACGCAGTATTTT. Translation: CASSALPSGGGATDTQYF.

The genes are TRBV28 and TRBJ1-4; 10 nucleotides align to TRBD1. After removal of 6 bases from V and 6 bases from J, the junction contained 4 bases not matched to a gene. This CDR3 has 14 residues. Per germline, CDR1 MDHEN and CDR2 SYDVKM. CDR3 sequence (DNA): TGTGCCAGCAGAACCGGGACAGGGGATGAAAAACTGTTTTTT. It is translated as CASRTGTGDEKLFF. Drawing the rest from reference TRBV28 and TRBJ1-4, the complete variable domain is DVKVTQSSRYLVKRTGEKVFLECVQDMDHENMFWYRQDPGLGLRLIYFSYDVKMKEKGDIPEGYSVSREKKERFSLILESASTNQTSMYLCASRTGTGDEKLFFGSGTQLSVL.

J is TRBJ1-4 and V is TRBV5-4; D is possibly TRBD1 (5 bases). The CDR3 has 14 residues. Germline CDR1 SGHNT, CDR2 YYREEE (reference sequence). V lost 3 bases, J lost 8 bases, and 14 bases lay in between. For the CDR3, the DNA is TGTGCCAGCAGCTACGATGGCTGGGGGGAAAAACTGTTTTTT. Amino acids: CASSYDGWGEKLFF.

The chain carries TRBV2 and TRBJ1-5; tentative D call: TRBD1 (5 bases). CDR1 is SNHLY, CDR2 FYNNEI, per germline. This CDR3 has 15 residues. V gave up 7 bases and J gave up 6 bases, with 19 bases separating them. CDR3 nucleotides: TGTGCCAGCAACCTAAAGGGGTCCGGGGGTCAGCCCCAGCATTTT. Its protein product is CASNLKGSGGQPQHF. The entire variable domain, with the rest obtained from reference TRBV2 and TRBJ1-5, is as follows: EPEVTQTPSHQVTQMGQEVILRCVPISNHLYFYWYRQILGQKVEFLVSFYNNEISEKSEIFDDQFSVERPDGSNFTLKIRSTKLEDSAMYFCASNLKGSGGQPQHFGDGTRLSIL.

This chain joins TRBV5-1 and TRBJ2-1; tentative D call: TRBD2 (9 bases). Germline CDR1 and CDR2: SGHRS and YFSETQ. V dropped 4 bases and J dropped 0 bases, with 20 bases sitting between them. The CDR3 is 18 amino acids. CDR3 coding DNA: TGCGCCAGCAGCGCGGGAGGGTCAGGGGGCAGCTCCTACAATGAGCAGTTCTTC. Translation: CASSAGGSGGSSYNEQFF. Full variable domain (remainder filled in from reference TRBV5-1 and TRBJ2-1): KAGVTQTPRYLIKTRGQQVTLSCSPISGHRSVSWYQQTPGQGLQFLFEYFSETQRNKGNFPGRFSGRQFSNSRSEMNVSTLELGDSALYLCASSAGGSGGSSYNEQFFGPGTRLTVL.

This chain joins TRBV24-1 and TRBJ2-2; the D is unclear. This CDR3 is 21 amino acids long. The V end was cut by 0 bases, the J end by 3 bases, with 25 bases between. CDR1 and CDR2 from the germline V gene are KGHDR and SFDVKD. The CDR3 loop reads CATSDLIGLDGLMVDTGELFF. CDR3 nucleotides: TGTGCCACCAGTGATTTGATTGGTCTGGACGGCTTAATGGTCGACACCGGGGAGCTGTTTTTT.